The 9 T cell receptor beta chains given below trace back to one sample, sequenced in a study of control samples from healthy donors and cancer patients. TCRdb's copy holds only in-frame clones and misses some; the assay was immunoSEQ multiplex PCR. This sample has 100,000 to 150,000 clones; about nine tenths occur once, and the top ten carry less than 7%. The specimen sequenced was blood. The source is a man between 18 and 35 years old in good health.

The chain uses TRBV5-1 and TRBJ2-5; D gene unclear. The ends were cut back, 4 bases at V and 1 base at J, with 5 bases in the middle. Germline loops: CDR1 SGHRS, CDR2 YFSETQ. The CDR3 has 12 amino acids. This CDR3 is CASSTPQETQYF. The CDR3, as DNA: TGCGCCAGCAGCACCCCCCAAGAGACCCAGTACTTC.

The gene calls are TRBV30 and TRBJ2-3; D gene uncertain. Germline V gives CDR1 GTSNPN, CDR2 SVGIG (reference sequence). There are 13 residues in the CDR3. V dropped 3 bases and J dropped 1 base, with 8 bases sitting between them. The CDR3 is CAWSGRGTDTQYF. Here the CDR3 DNA reads TGTGCCTGGAGCGGACGGGGCACAGATACGCAGTATTTT.

The V gene is TRBV10-3, the J gene TRBJ2-2, with 8 positions matching TRBD2. CDR1 is ENHRY, CDR2 SYGVKD, per germline. The CDR3 runs 15 residues. Trimming at V came to 6 bases and at J to 0 bases, leaving 3 bases not matched to a gene. The CDR3, as DNA: TGTGCCATCAGCTCGGGACTAGCGAACACCGGGGAGCTGTTTTTT. This gives the protein CAISSGLANTGELFF.

This clone was counted only a few times. The chain is built from TRBV9 and TRBJ1-3, with D possibly matching TRBD1 (5 bases). V lost 4 bases, J lost 4 bases, and 21 bases lay in between. There are 17 residues in the CDR3. CDR1 is SGDLS and CDR2 is YYNGEE in the germline V gene. The CDR3 bases are TGTGCCAGCAGCCCGATGACCTTTGGAGGGACCGGAAACACCATATATTTT. This sequence encodes CASSPMTFGGTGNTIYF.

The CDR3 bases are TGCGCCAGCAGCCGCCCTGGGACAACGGCAACTAATGAAAAACTGTTTTTT. This translates into CASSRPGTTATNEKLFF. The chain joins TRBV4-1 to TRBJ1-4; a possible D gene is TRBD1 (6 bases). The V gene's germline CDR1 is MGHRA and CDR2 YSYEKL. V gave up 4 bases and J gave up 0 bases, with 15 bases separating them. This CDR3 is 17 amino acids long.

This clone was counted a single time. This rearrangement joins TRBV3-1 (or the pseudogene TRBV3-2) to TRBJ2-7; D possibly uses TRBD1 or TRBD2 (6 bases each). CDR1 is LGHDT and CDR2 is YNNKEL in the germline V gene (reference sequence). This CDR3 comprises 15 residues. Trimming took 2 bases from V and 10 from J, leaving 21 bases between them. The CDR3 here is CASSQQLASEGGQYF. Here the CDR3 DNA reads TGTGCCAGCAGCCAACAGCTAGCGTCAGAGGGGGGCCAGTACTTC.

The rearrangement joins TRBV6-5 to TRBJ2-7, with D perhaps matching TRBD1 or TRBD2 (5 bases each). The CDR3 is made up of 13 amino acids. V lost 8 bases and J 2 bases, leaving 13 bases between the germline ends. Germline V gene data show CDR1 as MNHEY and CDR2 as SVGAGI. The CDR3 reads CASFRGPPYEQYF. The CDR3 nucleotides are TGTGCCAGCTTTAGGGGACCTCCCTACGAGCAGTACTTC.

The rearrangement links TRBV6-6 to TRBJ1-5; no definite D call. From germline, CDR1 is MNHNY and CDR2 SVGAGI (reference sequence). This CDR3 has 11 residues. CDR3 sequence reads: CVSGTNQPQHF. CDR3 DNA sequence: TGTGTCTCAGGCACCAATCAGCCCCAGCATTTT.

The chain recombines TRBV13 with TRBJ2-5, with 10 bases aligning to TRBD2. This CDR3 spans 16 amino acids. The ends lost 5 bases at V and 2 bases at J; junction bases unmatched: 8. The V gene's germline CDR1 is PRHDT and CDR2 FYEKMQ (reference sequence). The CDR3 loop is CASSPDSLAGQETQYF. The DNA for the CDR3 is TGTGCCAGCAGCCCCGACTCACTAGCGGGGCAAGAGACCCAGTACTTC.